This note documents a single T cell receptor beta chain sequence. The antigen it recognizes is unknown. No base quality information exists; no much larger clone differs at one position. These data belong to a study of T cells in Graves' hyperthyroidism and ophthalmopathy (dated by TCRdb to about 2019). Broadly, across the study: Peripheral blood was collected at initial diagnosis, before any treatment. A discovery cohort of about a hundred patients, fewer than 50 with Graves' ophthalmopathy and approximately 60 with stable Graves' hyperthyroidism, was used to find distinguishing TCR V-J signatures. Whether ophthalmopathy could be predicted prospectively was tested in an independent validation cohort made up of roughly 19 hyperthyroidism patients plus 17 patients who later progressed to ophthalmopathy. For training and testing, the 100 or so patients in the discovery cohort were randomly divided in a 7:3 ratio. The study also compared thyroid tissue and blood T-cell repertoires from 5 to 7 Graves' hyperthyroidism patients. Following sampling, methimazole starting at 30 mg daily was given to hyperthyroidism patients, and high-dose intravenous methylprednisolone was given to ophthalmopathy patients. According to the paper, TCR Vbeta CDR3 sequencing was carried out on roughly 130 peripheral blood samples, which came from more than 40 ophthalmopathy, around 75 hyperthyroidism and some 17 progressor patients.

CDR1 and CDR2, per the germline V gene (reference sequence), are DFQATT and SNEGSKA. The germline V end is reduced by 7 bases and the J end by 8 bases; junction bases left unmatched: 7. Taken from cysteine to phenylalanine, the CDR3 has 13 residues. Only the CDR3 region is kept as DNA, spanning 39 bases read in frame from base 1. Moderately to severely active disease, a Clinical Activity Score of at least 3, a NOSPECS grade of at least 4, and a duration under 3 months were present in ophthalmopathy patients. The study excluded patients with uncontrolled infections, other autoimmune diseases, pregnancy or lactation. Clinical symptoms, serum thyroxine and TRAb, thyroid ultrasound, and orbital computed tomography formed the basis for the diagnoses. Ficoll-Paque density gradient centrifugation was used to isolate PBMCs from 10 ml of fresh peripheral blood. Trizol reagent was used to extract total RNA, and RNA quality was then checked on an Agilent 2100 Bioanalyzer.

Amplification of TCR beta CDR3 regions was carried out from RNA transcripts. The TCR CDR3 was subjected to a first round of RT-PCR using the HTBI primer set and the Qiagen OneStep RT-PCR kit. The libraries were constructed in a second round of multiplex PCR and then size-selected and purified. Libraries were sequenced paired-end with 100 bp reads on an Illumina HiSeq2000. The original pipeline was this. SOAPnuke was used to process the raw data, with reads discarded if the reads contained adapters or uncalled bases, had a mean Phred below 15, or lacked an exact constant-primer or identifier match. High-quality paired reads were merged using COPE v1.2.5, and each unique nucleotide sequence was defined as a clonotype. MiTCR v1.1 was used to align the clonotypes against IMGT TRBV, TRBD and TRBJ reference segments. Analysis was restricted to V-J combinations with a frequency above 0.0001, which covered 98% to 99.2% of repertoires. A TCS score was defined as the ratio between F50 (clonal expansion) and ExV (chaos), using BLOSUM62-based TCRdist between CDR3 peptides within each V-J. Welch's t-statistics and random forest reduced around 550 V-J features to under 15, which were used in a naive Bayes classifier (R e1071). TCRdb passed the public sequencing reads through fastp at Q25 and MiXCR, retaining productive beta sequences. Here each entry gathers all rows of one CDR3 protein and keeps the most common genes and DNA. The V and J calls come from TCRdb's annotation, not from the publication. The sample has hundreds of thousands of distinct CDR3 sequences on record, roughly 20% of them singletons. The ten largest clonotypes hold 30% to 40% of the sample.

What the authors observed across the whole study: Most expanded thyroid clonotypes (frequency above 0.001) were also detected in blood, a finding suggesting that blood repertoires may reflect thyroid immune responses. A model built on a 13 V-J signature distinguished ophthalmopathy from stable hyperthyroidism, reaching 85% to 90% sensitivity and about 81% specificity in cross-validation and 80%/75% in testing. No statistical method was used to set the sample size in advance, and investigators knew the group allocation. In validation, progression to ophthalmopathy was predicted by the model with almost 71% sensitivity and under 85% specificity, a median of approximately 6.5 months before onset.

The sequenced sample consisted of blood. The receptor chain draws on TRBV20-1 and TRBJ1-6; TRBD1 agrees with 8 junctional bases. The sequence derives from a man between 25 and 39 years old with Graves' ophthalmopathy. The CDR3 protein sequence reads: CSVAGTGYSPLHF. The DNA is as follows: TGCAGTGTGGCCGGGACAGGATATTCACCCCTCCACTTT.